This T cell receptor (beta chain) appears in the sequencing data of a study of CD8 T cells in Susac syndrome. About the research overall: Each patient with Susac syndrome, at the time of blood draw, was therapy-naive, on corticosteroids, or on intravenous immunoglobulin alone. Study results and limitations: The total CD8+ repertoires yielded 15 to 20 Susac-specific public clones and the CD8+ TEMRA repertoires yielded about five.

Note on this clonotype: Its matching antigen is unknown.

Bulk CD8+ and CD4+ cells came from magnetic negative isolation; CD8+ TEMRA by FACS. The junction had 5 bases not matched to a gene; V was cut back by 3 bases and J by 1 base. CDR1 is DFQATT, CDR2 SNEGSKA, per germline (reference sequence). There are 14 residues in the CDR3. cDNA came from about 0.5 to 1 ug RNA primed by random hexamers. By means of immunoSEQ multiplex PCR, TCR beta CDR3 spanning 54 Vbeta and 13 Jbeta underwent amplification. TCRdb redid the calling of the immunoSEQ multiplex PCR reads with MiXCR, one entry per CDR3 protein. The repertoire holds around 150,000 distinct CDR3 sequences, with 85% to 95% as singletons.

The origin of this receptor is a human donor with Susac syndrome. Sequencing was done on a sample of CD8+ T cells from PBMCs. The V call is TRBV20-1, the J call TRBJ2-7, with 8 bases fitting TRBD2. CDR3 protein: CSARITSGSYEQYF. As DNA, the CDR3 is TGCAGTGCTAGGATAACTAGCGGATCCTACGAGCAGTACTTC.